This TCR beta chain was sequenced during a study of T cells in Graves' hyperthyroidism and ophthalmopathy. Study findings and constraints: In validation, the model predicted ophthalmopathy. These predictions came a median roughly 6.5 months before onset.

This clonotype was seen a handful of times. Its antigen is still unknown. Amplified regions were TCR beta CDR3 sequences from RNA transcripts. Initially, a first-round RT-PCR of the TCR CDR3 employed the HTBI primer set. Using its own MiXCR run on the multiplex PCR reads, TCRdb lists one record per CDR3 protein. The data contain about 480,000 distinct CDR3 sequences, around 14% of them singletons. Graves' hyperthyroidism without ophthalmopathy progression within 18 months was termed stable. The PBMCs were sourced from fresh peripheral blood (more than 9 ml). Trimming took off 3 bases at V and 8 bases at J, with 17 bases between the two ends. Looked up from germline, CDR1 is MGHRA and CDR2 is YSYEKL. CDR3 size: 15 residues.

The J gene is TRBJ2-1, the V gene TRBV4-1, with D possibly matching TRBD2 (5 bases). The clonotype comes from a woman in her late teens or twenties with Graves' hyperthyroidism. Sequencing used blood. This CDR3 reads CASSQRTGETHEQFF. In DNA, the CDR3 is TGCGCCAGCAGCCAGCGCACTGGGGAGACCCATGAGCAGTTCTTC.